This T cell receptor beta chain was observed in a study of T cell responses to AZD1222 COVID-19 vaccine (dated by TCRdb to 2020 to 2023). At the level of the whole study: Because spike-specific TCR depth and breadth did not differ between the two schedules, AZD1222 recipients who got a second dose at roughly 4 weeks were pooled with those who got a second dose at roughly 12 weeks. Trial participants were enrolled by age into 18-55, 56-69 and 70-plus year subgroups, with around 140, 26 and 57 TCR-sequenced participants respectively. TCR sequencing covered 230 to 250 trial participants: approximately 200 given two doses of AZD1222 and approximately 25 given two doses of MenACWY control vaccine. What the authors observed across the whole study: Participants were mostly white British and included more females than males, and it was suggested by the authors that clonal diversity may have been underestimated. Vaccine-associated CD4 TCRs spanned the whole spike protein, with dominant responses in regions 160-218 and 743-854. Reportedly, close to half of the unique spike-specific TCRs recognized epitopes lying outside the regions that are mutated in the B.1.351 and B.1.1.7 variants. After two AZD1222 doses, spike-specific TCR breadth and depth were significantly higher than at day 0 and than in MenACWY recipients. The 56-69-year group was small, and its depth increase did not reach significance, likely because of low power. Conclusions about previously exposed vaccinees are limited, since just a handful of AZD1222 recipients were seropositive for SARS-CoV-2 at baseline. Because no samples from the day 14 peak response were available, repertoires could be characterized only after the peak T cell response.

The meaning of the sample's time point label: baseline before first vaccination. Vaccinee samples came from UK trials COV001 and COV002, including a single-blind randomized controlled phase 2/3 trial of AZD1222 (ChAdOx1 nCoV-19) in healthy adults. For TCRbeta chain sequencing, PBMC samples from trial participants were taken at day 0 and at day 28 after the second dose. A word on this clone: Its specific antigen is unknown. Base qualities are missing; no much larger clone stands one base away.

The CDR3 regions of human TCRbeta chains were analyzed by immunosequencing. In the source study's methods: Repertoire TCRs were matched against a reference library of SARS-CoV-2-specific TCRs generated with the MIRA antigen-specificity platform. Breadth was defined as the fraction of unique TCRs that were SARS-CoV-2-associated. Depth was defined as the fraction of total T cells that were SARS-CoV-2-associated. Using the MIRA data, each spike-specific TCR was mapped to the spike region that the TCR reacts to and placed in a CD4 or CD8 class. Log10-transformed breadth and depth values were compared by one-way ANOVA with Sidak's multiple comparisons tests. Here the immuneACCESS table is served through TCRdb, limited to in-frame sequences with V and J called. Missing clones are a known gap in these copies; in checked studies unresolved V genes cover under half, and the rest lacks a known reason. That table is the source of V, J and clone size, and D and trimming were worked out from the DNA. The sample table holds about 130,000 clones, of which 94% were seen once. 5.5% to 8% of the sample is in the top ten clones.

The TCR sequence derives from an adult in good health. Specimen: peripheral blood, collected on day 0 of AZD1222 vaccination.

The DNA reads TGTGCCAGCAGTCAGGGCCGAACCGGAAACACCATATATTTT. Its translation is CASSQGRTGNTIYF. The chain employs TRBV6-2 or TRBV6-3 and TRBJ1-3; TRBD1 is a weak D gene call, 5 bases matching. In the germline V gene, CDR1 corresponds to MNHEY and CDR2 to SVGEGT. The CDR3, from cysteine to phenylalanine, totals 14 residues. Just CDR3 DNA is preserved here, 42 bases in frame from base 1. V is clipped by 5 bases and J by 4 bases, and the sequence between their germline boundaries is 12 bases long.